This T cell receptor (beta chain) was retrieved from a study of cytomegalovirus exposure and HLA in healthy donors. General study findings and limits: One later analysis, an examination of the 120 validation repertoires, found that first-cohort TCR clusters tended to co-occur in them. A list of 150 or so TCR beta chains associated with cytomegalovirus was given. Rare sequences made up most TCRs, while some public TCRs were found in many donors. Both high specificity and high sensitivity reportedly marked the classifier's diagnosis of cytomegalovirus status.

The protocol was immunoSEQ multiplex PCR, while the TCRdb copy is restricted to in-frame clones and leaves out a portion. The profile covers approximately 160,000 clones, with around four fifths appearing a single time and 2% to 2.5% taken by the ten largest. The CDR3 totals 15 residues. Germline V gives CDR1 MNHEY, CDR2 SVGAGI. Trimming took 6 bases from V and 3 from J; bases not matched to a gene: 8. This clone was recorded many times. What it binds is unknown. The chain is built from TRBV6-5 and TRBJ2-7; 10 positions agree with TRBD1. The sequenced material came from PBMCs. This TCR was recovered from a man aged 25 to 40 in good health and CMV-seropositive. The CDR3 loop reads CASSPGQGKFYEQYF. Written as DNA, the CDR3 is TGTGCCAGCAGCCCGGGACAGGGGAAATTCTACGAGCAGTACTTC.